What follows are 28 T cell receptor beta chains derived from one specimen sequenced in a study of blood T cell repertoires in COVID-19. Sequencing used immunoSEQ multiplex PCR; TCRdb keeps in-frame clones, though not all of them. The sample has around 86,000 clones; 80% to 90% are singletons. The sequenced sample was peripheral blood. Receptors were obtained from an elderly woman with acute or convalescent COVID-19.

J is TRBJ1-5 and V is TRBV5-1; 7 bases are shared with TRBD1. The germline gives CDR1 SGHRS, CDR2 YFSETQ. The junction had 0 bases not matched to a gene; V was cut back by 0 bases and J by 0 bases. This CDR3 is 15 amino acids long. CDR3 sequence: CASSLGQGSNQPQHF. The CDR3 region has the DNA TGCGCCAGCAGCTTGGGACAGGGTAGCAATCAGCCCCAGCATTTT. The full variable domain, in which reference TRBV5-1 and TRBJ1-5 provide the parts outside the CDR3, is KAGVTQTPRYLIKTRGQQVTLSCSPISGHRSVSWYQQTPGQGLQFLFEYFSETQRNKGNFPGRFSGRQFSNSRSEMNVSTLELGDSALYLCASSLGQGSNQPQHFGDGTRLSIL.

This chain links TRBV15 with TRBJ1-4; D gene unclear. The length of the CDR3 is 16 residues. The V gene's germline CDR1 is LNHNV and CDR2 YYDKDF (reference sequence). V was cut by 1 base and J by 4 bases, with 13 bases left in between. CDR3 region: CATSRGWGGFNEKLFF. The CDR3 nucleotides are TGTGCCACCAGCAGAGGTTGGGGAGGGTTTAATGAAAAACTGTTTTTT.

The gene calls are TRBV5-5 and TRBJ1-3; D is unclear. The CDR3 sequence is 18 residues long. V was cut by 3 bases and J by 0 bases, with 19 bases left in between. The germline V gene has CDR1 SGHKS and CDR2 YYEKEE (reference sequence). The CDR3 region has the DNA TGTGCCAGCAGCTGGACTGCAACGGGTACCTACTCTGGAAACACCATATATTTT. Its protein is CASSWTATGTYSGNTIYF.

This clone was observed once. The chain has TRBV18 and TRBJ2-1; D remains ambiguous. Germline loops: CDR1 KGHSH, CDR2 LQKENI. The CDR3 runs to 12 residues. Deletions cut 2 bases from V and 9 bases from J, with 8 bases between. CDR3 loop: CASSPYGGEQFF. CDR3 nucleotide sequence: TGTGCCAGCTCACCATACGGCGGTGAGCAGTTCTTC.

This clone came up once. The V gene is TRBV29-1, the J gene TRBJ2-2, with 10 bases that match TRBD1. The germline gives CDR1 SQVTM, CDR2 ANQGSEA. This CDR3 contains 15 residues. J lost 7 bases, V lost 5 bases, and 10 bases had no gene match. CDR3 in DNA: TGCAGCGTTACTCCGGGACAGGGGCGGGGCGGGGAGCTGTTTTTT. Its protein product is CSVTPGQGRGGELFF.

Written as DNA, the CDR3 is TGCGCCAGCAGCCAAGAGTCTCGGGGCGGGGGGCAAACCTACGAGCAGTACTTC. This codes for CASSQESRGGGQTYEQYF. This chain joins TRBV4-3 and TRBJ2-7; TRBD2 aligns across 8 bases. CDR1 is LGHNA, CDR2 YSLEER, per germline. CDR3 length: 18 amino acids. V lost 0 bases and J lost 2; bases outside the gene matches: 12.

This chain uses TRBV30 with TRBJ1-2; 12 nucleotides agree with TRBD1. The J segment lost 2 bases and the V segment lost 3 bases, leaving 4 bases of the junction unmatched. CDR1 and CDR2 (germline): GTSNPN, SVGIG (reference sequence). This CDR3 comprises 15 residues. In nucleotides, the CDR3 is TGTGCCTGGAGACCCGGGACAGGGGGCAACTATGGCTACACCTTC. Translation gives CAWRPGTGGNYGYTF. Full variable domain (remainder filled in from reference TRBV30 and TRBJ1-2): SQTIHQWPATLVQPVGSPLSLECTVEGTSNPNLYWYRQAAGRGLQLLFYSVGIGQISSEVPQNLSASRPQDRQFILSSKKLLLSDSGFYLCAWRPGTGGNYGYTFGSGTRLTVV.

The V gene is TRBV10-1, the J gene TRBJ2-1; possible D gene TRBD2, 5 bases. Germline loops: CDR1 WNHNN, CDR2 SYGVQD (reference sequence). Trimming stripped 5 bases from V and 0 bases from J, with 8 bases between. The CDR3 is 14 amino acids. CDR3 loop: CASSRGGSYNEQFF. The CDR3 nucleotides read TGCGCCAGCAGTCGCGGAGGCTCCTACAATGAGCAGTTCTTC.

The gene calls are TRBV10-3 and TRBJ1-3; D unclear. The CDR3 sequence is 16 residues long. From germline, CDR1 is ENHRY and CDR2 SYGVKD. With 10 bases removed from V and 0 bases from J, the gap between germline ends came to 19 bases. In nucleotides, the CDR3 is TGTGCCACCCAGAACAGTGGGCCTGGCTCTGGAAACACCATATATTTT. Translated, it gives CATQNSGPGSGNTIYF.

The V and J genes are TRBV10-2 and TRBJ1-1; D is possibly TRBD1 (5 bases). The CDR3 runs to 12 residues. The V end was cut by 5 bases, the J end by 5 bases, with 9 bases between. CDR1 is WSHSY, CDR2 SAAADI, per germline. CDR3 DNA sequence: TGCGCCAGCAGTCCGACAGTTACTGAAGCTTTCTTT. Protein sequence: CASSPTVTEAFF.

This chain uses TRBV7-2 with TRBJ2-2, with TRBD2 identical over 12 bases. The CDR3 is 17 residues long. With 3 bases clipped from V and 1 base from J, the junction kept 3 bases outside the gene matches. Germline loops: CDR1 SGHTA, CDR2 FQGNSA. In DNA form, the CDR3 reads TGTGCCAGCAGCTTTATACTAGCGGGGGGGAACACCGGGGAGCTGTTTTTT. Amino acids: CASSFILAGGNTGELFF.

Here the CDR3 DNA reads TGTGCCTGGAGTGGGGCGCCGGCCAATCAGCCCCAGCATTTT. Its protein is CAWSGAPANQPQHF. The chain carries TRBV30 and TRBJ1-5, with D uncertain. CDR1 GTSNPN and CDR2 SVGIG come from the germline V gene (reference sequence). Trimming stripped 1 base from V and 3 bases from J, with 10 bases between. This CDR3 is 14 amino acids long. Variable domain in full (rest from reference TRBV30 and TRBJ1-5): SQTIHQWPATLVQPVGSPLSLECTVEGTSNPNLYWYRQAAGRGLQLLFYSVGIGQISSEVPQNLSASRPQDRQFILSSKKLLLSDSGFYLCAWSGAPANQPQHFGDGTRLSIL.

The CDR3 sequence is CASSPRWTGDYGYTF. For the CDR3, the DNA is TGCGCCAGCAGCCCACGCTGGACAGGGGACTATGGCTACACCTTC. The chain links TRBV5-1 to TRBJ1-2, with 9 bases identical to TRBD1. CDR1 and CDR2 from the germline V gene are SGHRS and YFSETQ. The CDR3 sequence is 15 residues long. Unmatched junction bases numbered 7, after V lost 4 bases and J lost 3 bases.

V usage is TRBV2 and J usage is TRBJ2-5; D is unresolved. Germline V gives CDR1 SNHLY, CDR2 FYNNEI. This CDR3 spans 12 amino acids. V was trimmed by 9 bases and J by 4 bases, leaving 12 bases between them. The CDR3 DNA reads TGTGCCAGTCAGGCCTCAGGAGAGACCCAGTACTTC. Translating gives CASQASGETQYF. Full variable domain (rest looked up from reference TRBV2 and TRBJ2-5): EPEVTQTPSHQVTQMGQEVILRCVPISNHLYFYWYRQILGQKVEFLVSFYNNEISEKSEIFDDQFSVERPDGSNFTLKIRSTKLEDSAMYFCASQASGETQYFGPGTRLLVL.

The chain uses TRBV19 and TRBJ2-4, with 7 bases matching TRBD1. Germline CDR1 and CDR2: LNHDA and SQIVND (reference sequence). V dropped 5 bases and J dropped 1; count of bases not matched to a gene: 5. This CDR3 has 15 residues. CDR3 in amino acids: CASSDGQAAKNIQYF. CDR3 nucleotide sequence: TGTGCCAGTAGTGACGGACAGGCGGCCAAAAACATTCAGTACTTC.

The chain joins TRBV7-3 to TRBJ2-2, with a possible D match to TRBD1 (7 bases). Germline loops: CDR1 SGHTA, CDR2 FQGTGA. CDR3 length: 17 residues. Trimming cost V 3 bases and J 1 base, with 15 bases left between them. CDR3 coding DNA: TGTGCCAGCAGCTTGTCCGCCAGGGGGGTGAACACCGGGGAGCTGTTTTTT. This translates into CASSLSARGVNTGELFF.

The chain joins TRBV27 to TRBJ1-4, with 7 bases aligning to TRBD1. CDR3 length: 15 residues. The V gene end was trimmed by 6 bases and the J gene end by 5 bases; junction bases not matched to a gene: 9. Per the germline V gene, CDR1 is MNHEY and CDR2 is SMNVEV (reference sequence). The CDR3 reads CASSWRGQLNEKLFF. The CDR3 DNA follows: TGTGCCAGCAGCTGGAGGGGACAGCTGAATGAAAAACTGTTTTTT.

The J gene is TRBJ1-2, the V gene TRBV19; TRBD1 matches 11 bases. The CDR3 covers 15 residues. The germline CDR1 and CDR2 sequences are LNHDA and SQIVND (reference sequence). The ends lost 5 bases at V and 7 bases at J; junction bases unmatched: 9. This CDR3 reads CASSPRTGGFFGYTF. As DNA, the CDR3 is TGTGCCAGTAGTCCTCGGACAGGGGGCTTTTTTGGCTACACCTTC.

In its sample, this clone was seen once. The chain is built from TRBV21-1 and TRBJ2-3; the DNA was not compared with TRBD1, the D call given in the table. TRBV21-1 counts as a pseudogene. The CDR3 loop spans 17 amino acids. The CDR3 reads CASSKEGDRPHVFTQYF. The CDR3 bases are TGTGCCAGCAGCAAAGAAGGAGACAGACCCCATGTATTTACGCAGTATTTT.

This sequence joins TRBV2 and TRBJ2-4, with D tentatively TRBD2 (5 bases). Germline CDR1 is SNHLY and CDR2 is FYNNEI. V lost 4 bases and J lost 7, with 11 bases in between. CDR3 length: 13 residues. This CDR3 reads CASSAGIRNIQYF. The CDR3 region has the DNA TGTGCCAGCAGTGCCGGGATTCGTAACATTCAGTACTTC.

In its sample, this clone was seen once. The rearrangement links TRBV6-5 to TRBJ2-5, with D possibly matching TRBD2 (6 bases). This CDR3 is 13 amino acids long. CDR1 and CDR2 (germline): MNHEY, SVGAGI. V lost 8 bases and J lost 3, with 13 bases in between. The CDR3 region has the DNA TGTGCCAGCGTTCCCGGGGGAAAAGAGACCCAGTACTTC. The encoded protein is CASVPGGKETQYF.

The J gene is TRBJ1-5, the V gene TRBV19; D unclear. This CDR3 contains 19 residues. CDR1 and CDR2 from the germline V gene are LNHDA and SQIVND (reference sequence). The V end was cut by 3 bases, the J end by 1 base, with 22 bases between. The CDR3 nucleotides are TGTGCCAGTAGTATTTTATCCGGGAAAATTCGGAGAAGCAATCAGCCCCAGCATTTT. Residues: CASSILSGKIRRSNQPQHF.

In this sample, this clone turned up once. The V call is TRBV11-2, the J call TRBJ2-7, with TRBD2 matching over 11 bases. Trimming took 3 bases from V and 1 from J; bases not matched to a gene: 2. CDR1 SGHAT and CDR2 FQNNGV come from the germline V gene. This CDR3 spans 15 amino acids. The CDR3 DNA is TGTGCCAGCAGCTTTACTAGCGGGGGTTCCTACGAGCAGTACTTC. It yields the protein CASSFTSGGSYEQYF.

The J gene is TRBJ2-1, the V gene TRBV6-5; 14 bases fit TRBD2. The CDR3 covers 15 residues. Trimming cost V 7 bases and J 8 bases; bases outside gene matches: 7. Per the germline V gene, CDR1 is MNHEY and CDR2 is SVGAGI. In nucleotides, the CDR3 is TGTGCCAGCACTCCGGGACTAGCGGGAGACCATGAGCAGTTCTTC. Translating gives CASTPGLAGDHEQFF.

CDR3: CASAFERDQPQHF. The CDR3, as DNA: TGTGCCAGCGCGTTTGAGCGAGATCAGCCCCAGCATTTT. V is TRBV19 and J is TRBJ1-5; D uncertain. In germline, CDR1 is LNHDA, CDR2 SQIVND (reference sequence). Trimming took 9 bases from V and 5 from J, leaving 14 bases between them. The CDR3 is 13 residues long. The full variable domain, rest sourced from reference TRBV19 and TRBJ1-5, is DGGITQSPKYLFRKEGQNVTLSCEQNLNHDAMYWYRQDPGQGLRLIYYSQIVNDFQKGDIAEGYSVSREKKESFPLTVTSAQKNPTAFYLCASAFERDQPQHFGDGTRLSIL.

The chain combines TRBV5-1 with TRBJ2-7, with 7 bases that match TRBD1. This CDR3 has 14 amino acids. V lost 0 bases to trimming and J lost 6 bases; unmatched junction nucleotides: 6. Looked up from germline, CDR1 is SGHRS and CDR2 is YFSETQ. The CDR3 reads CASSLEVGGFEQYF. The CDR3 DNA sequence: TGCGCCAGCAGCTTGGAGGTAGGGGGCTTCGAGCAGTACTTC. Supplemented by reference TRBV5-1 and TRBJ2-7, the full variable domain reads KAGVTQTPRYLIKTRGQQVTLSCSPISGHRSVSWYQQTPGQGLQFLFEYFSETQRNKGNFPGRFSGRQFSNSRSEMNVSTLELGDSALYLCASSLEVGGFEQYFGPGTRLTVT.

J is TRBJ2-7 and V is TRBV5-4; 8 bases are a match to TRBD1. Germline trimming cut 1 base from V and 2 bases from J; bases unmatched to any gene: 5. Germline V gives CDR1 SGHNT, CDR2 YYREEE (reference sequence). The CDR3 has 15 amino acids. CDR3 coding DNA: TGTGCCAGCAGCTTGTCACAGGGGGACCCCTACGAGCAGTACTTC. This sequence encodes CASSLSQGDPYEQYF.

The V gene is TRBV18, the J gene TRBJ1-1; maybe TRBD1 (5 bases). This CDR3 spans 15 amino acids. Germline CDR1 is KGHSH and CDR2 is LQKENI. The V end lost 2 bases, the J end lost 1 base, and 11 bases lay between the germline ends. CDR3: CASSPYGTSNTEAFF. In DNA form, the CDR3 reads TGTGCCAGCTCACCATACGGGACTTCGAACACTGAAGCTTTCTTT.